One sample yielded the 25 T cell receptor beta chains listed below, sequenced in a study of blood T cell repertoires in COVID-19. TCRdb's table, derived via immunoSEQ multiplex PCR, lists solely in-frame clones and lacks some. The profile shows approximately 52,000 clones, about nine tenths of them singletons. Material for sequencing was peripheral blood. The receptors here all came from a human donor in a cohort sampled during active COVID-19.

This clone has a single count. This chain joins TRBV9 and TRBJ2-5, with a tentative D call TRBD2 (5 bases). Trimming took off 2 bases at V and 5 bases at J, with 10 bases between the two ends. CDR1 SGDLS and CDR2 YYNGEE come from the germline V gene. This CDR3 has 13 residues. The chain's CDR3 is CASSVTISETQYF. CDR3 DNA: TGTGCCAGCAGCGTGACTATTTCTGAGACCCAGTACTTC.

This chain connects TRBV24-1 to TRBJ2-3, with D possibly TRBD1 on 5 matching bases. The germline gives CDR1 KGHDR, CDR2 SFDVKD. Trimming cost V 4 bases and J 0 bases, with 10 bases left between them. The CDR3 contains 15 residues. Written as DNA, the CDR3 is TGTGCCACCAGTGACTCGACAGTTAGCACAGATACGCAGTATTTT. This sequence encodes CATSDSTVSTDTQYF.

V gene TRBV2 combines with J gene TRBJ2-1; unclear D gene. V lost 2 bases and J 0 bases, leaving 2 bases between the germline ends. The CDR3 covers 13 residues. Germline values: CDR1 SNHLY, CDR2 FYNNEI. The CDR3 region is CASSERSYNEQFF. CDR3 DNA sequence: TGTGCCAGCAGTGAACGCTCCTACAATGAGCAGTTCTTC.

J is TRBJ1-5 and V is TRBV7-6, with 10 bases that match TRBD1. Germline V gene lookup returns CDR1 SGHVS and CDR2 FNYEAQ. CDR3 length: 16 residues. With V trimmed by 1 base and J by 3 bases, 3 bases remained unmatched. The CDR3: CASSLEGQGLNQPQHF. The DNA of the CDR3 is TGTGCCAGCAGCTTAGAGGGACAGGGGCTCAATCAGCCCCAGCATTTT. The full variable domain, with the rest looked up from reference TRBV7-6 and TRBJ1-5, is GAGVSQSPRYKVTKRGQDVALRCDPISGHVSLYWYRQALGQGPEFLTYFNYEAQQDKSGLPNDRFSAERPEGSISTLTIQRTEQRDSAMYRCASSLEGQGLNQPQHFGDGTRLSIL.

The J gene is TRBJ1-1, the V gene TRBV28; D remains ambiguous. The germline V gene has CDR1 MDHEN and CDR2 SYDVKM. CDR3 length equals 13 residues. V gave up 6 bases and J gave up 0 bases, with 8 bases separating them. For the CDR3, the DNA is TGTGCCAGCAGCCTTAAAATGAACACTGAAGCTTTCTTT. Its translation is CASSLKMNTEAFF.

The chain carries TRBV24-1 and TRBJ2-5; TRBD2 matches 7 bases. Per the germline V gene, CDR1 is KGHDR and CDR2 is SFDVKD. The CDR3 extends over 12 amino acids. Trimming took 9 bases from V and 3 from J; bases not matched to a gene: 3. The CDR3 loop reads CATPGGKETQYF. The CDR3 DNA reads TGTGCCACCCCCGGGGGGAAAGAGACCCAGTACTTC.

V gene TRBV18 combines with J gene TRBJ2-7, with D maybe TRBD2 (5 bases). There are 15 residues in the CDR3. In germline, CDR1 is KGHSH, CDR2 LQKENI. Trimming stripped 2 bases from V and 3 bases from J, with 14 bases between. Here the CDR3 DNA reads TGTGCCAGCTCACCAGGTCGGGGTAGAGACTACGAGCAGTACTTC. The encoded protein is CASSPGRGRDYEQYF.

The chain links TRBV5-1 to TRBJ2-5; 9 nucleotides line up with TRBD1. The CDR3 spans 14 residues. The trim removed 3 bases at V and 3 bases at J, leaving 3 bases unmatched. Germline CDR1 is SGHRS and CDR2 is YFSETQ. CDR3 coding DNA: TGCGCCAGCAGCTCGACAGGGGGAAAAGAGACCCAGTACTTC. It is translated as CASSSTGGKETQYF.

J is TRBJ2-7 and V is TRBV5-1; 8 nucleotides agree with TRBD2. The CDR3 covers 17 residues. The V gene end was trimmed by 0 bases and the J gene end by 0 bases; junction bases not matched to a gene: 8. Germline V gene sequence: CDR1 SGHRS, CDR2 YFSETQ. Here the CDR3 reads CASSLVSGTTHSYEQYF. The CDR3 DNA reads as TGCGCCAGCAGCTTGGTTAGCGGGACGACCCACTCCTACGAGCAGTACTTC.

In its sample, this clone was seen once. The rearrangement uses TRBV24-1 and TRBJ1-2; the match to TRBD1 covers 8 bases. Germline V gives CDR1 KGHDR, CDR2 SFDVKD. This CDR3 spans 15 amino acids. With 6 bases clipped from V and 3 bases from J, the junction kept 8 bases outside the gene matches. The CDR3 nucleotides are TGTGCCACCAGTAACGGACAGGGTATTCACTATGGCTACACCTTC. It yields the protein CATSNGQGIHYGYTF.

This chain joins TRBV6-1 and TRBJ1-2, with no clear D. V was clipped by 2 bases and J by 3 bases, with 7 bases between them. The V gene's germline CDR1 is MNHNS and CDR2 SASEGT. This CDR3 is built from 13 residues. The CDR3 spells CASSEWEDYGYTF. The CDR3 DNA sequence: TGTGCCAGCAGTGAATGGGAGGACTATGGCTACACCTTC.

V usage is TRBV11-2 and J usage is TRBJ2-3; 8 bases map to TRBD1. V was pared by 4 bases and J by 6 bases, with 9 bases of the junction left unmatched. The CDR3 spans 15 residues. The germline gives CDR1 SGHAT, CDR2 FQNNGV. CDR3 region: CASSSTRTGKDTQYF. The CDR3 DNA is TGTGCCAGCAGCTCCACACGGACAGGGAAGGATACGCAGTATTTT.

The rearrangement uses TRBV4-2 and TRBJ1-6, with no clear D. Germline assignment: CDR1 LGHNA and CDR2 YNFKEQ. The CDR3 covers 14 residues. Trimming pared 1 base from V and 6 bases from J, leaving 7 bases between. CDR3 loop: CASSQGHGNSPLHF. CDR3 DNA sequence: TGTGCCAGCAGCCAAGGGCATGGTAATTCACCCCTCCACTTT.

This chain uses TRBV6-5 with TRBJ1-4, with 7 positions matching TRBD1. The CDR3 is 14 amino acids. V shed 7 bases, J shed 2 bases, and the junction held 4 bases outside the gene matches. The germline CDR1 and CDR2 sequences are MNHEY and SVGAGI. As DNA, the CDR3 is TGTGCCAGCAAAATGGACAGGACTAATGAAAAACTGTTTTTT. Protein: CASKMDRTNEKLFF.

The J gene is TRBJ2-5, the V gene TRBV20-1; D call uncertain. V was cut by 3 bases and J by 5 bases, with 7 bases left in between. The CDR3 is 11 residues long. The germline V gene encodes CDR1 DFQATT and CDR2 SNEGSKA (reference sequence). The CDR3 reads CSASSAETQYF. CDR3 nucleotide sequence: TGCAGTGCTAGCTCCGCGGAGACCCAGTACTTC.

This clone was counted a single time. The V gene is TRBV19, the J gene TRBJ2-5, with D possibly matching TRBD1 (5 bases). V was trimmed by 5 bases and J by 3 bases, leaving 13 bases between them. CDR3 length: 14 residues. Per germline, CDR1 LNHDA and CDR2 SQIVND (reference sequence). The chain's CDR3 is CASSEVPGKETQYF. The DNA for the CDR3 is TGTGCCAGTAGTGAAGTCCCAGGGAAAGAGACCCAGTACTTC.

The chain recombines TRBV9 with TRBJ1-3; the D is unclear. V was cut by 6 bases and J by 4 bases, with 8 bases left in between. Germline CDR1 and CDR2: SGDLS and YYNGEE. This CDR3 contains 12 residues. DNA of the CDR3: TGTGCCAGCACCCTAAACGGAAACACCATATATTTT. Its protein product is CASTLNGNTIYF. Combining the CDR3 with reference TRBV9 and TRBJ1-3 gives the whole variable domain DSGVTQTPKHLITATGQRVTLRCSPRSGDLSVYWYQQSLDQGLQFLIQYYNGEERAKGNILERFSAQQFPDLHSELNLSSLELGDSALYFCASTLNGNTIYFGEGSWLTVV.

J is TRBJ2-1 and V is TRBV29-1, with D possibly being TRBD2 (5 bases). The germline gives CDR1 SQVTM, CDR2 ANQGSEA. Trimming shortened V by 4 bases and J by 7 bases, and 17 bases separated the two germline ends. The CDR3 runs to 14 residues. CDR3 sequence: CSVGRPARRNEQFF. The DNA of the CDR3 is TGCAGCGTTGGGAGACCAGCGAGGAGGAATGAGCAGTTCTTC.

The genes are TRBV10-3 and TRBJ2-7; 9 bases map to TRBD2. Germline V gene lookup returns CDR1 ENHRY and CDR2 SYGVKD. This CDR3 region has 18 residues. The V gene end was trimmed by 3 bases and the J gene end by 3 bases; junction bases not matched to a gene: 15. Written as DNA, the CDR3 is TGTGCCATCAGTGATTCAACTAGCGGGCTATGGGGTAACTACGAGCAGTACTTC. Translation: CAISDSTSGLWGNYEQYF.

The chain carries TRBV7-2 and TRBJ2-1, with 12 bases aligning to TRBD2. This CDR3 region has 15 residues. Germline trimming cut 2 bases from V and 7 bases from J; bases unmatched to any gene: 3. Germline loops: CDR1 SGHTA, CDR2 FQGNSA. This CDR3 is CASSLFGTSGNEQFF. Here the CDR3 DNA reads TGTGCCAGCAGCTTATTTGGGACTAGCGGGAATGAGCAGTTCTTC.

Here the CDR3 reads CASRGTGTEAFF. Here the CDR3 DNA reads TGTGCCAGCAGGGGGACAGGTACTGAAGCTTTCTTT. V and J are TRBV6-5 and TRBJ1-1; 8 bases agree with TRBD1. Germline lookup yields CDR1 MNHEY and CDR2 SVGAGI. This CDR3 has 12 residues. The junction had 2 bases not matched to a gene; V was cut back by 6 bases and J by 5 bases.

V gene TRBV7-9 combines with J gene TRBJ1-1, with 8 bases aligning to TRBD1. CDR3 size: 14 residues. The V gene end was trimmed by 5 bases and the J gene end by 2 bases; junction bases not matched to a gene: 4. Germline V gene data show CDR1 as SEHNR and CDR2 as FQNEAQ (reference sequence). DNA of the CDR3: TGTGCCAGCAGCCGGGACAGGTTAAACACTGAAGCTTTCTTT. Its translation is CASSRDRLNTEAFF.

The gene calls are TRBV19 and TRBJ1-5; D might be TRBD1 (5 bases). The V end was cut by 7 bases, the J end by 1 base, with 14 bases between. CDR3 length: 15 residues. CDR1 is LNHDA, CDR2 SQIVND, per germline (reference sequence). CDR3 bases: TGTGCCAGTACCGAGGGGCGGGGGAGCAATCAGCCCCAGCATTTT. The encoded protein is CASTEGRGSNQPQHF.

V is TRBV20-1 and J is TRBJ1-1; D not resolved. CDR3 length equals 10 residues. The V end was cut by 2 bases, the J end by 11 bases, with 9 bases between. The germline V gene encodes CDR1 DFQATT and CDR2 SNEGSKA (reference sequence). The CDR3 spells CSARRESAFF. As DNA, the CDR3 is TGCAGTGCTAGACGGGAGTCGGCTTTCTTT.

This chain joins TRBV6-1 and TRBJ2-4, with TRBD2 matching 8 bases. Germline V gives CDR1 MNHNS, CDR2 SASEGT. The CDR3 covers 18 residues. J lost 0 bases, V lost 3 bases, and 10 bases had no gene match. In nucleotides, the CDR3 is TGTGCCAGCAGTGAGCTAACGGGAGGGCTCCTAGCCAAAAACATTCAGTACTTC. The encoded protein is CASSELTGGLLAKNIQYF.